One sample yielded the 9 T cell receptor beta chains listed below, sequenced in a study of T cell clonality in common variable immunodeficiency. Using immunoSEQ multiplex PCR, the repertoire was profiled, and TCRdb retains in-frame clones only, with some absent. This table holds some 50,000 clones with no singletons; the top ten claim about 6.5%. Sequencing input: peripheral blood mononuclear cells. The source is a person between 18 and 75 years old in good health.

This clone was detected ten times or more. The DNA ends 3 residues before the CDR3 does, and the rest of the CDR3 is filled in from the germline J gene. V gene TRBV30 combines with J gene TRBJ1-1; no reliable D call. The CDR3 runs to 16 residues. Germline assignment: CDR1 GTSNPN and CDR2 SVGIG (reference sequence). V was clipped by 0 bases and J by 1 base, with 15 bases between them. The CDR3 bases that were read are TGTGCCTGGAGTGTATCGCGGGTATGGGAGAACACTGAA. Translated, it gives CAWSVSRVWENTE. The whole CDR3 sequence reads CAWSVSRVWENTEAFF.

In regard to this clone: The CDR3 end is not reached by the read, which stops 3 residues before it; the germline J gene fills it in. V is TRBV20-1 and J is TRBJ1-4, with TRBD1 matching 9 bases. Germline V gives CDR1 DFQATT, CDR2 SNEGSKA (reference sequence). V gave up 6 bases and J gave up 6 bases; unmatched junction bases: 8. The CDR3 has 14 residues. The CDR3 DNA, read in part, is TGCAGTGCCCAGGACAGGGGAAAGTATGAAAAA. It is translated as CSAQDRGKYEK. The whole CDR3 sequence is CSAQDRGKYEKLFF.

This clone occurred many times. The CDR3 extends 3 residues past the end of the read, so its final part is completed from the germline J gene. V usage is TRBV20-1 and J usage is TRBJ2-7; 12 bases fit TRBD2. Germline V lookup: CDR1 DFQATT, CDR2 SNEGSKA (reference sequence). This CDR3 is 18 amino acids long. Losses at the gene ends were 0 bases for V and 2 bases for J; bases not matched to a gene: 11. Here the CDR3 reads CSARDWPSGGGSPYEQYF. The sequenced CDR3 bases are TGCAGTGCTAGAGATTGGCCTAGCGGGGGGGGGTCCCCCTACGAG.

This clone was seen at least ten times. The CDR3 is cut off 3 residues early in the read; its end comes from the germline J gene. This rearrangement joins TRBV20-1 to TRBJ2-1, with 7 bases matching TRBD2. CDR1 is DFQATT, CDR2 SNEGSKA, per germline (reference sequence). The CDR3 runs to 16 residues. The ends lost 6 bases at V and 0 bases at J; junction bases unmatched: 11. The part of the CDR3 DNA that was read is TGCAGTGCCTTCCCCGATGGCGGGGGCTCCTACAATGAG. Its translation: CSAFPDGGGSYNE. The whole CDR3 is CSAFPDGGGSYNEQFF.

This clone appeared a few times. The read comes to an end 3 residues before the CDR3 does, leaving the germline J gene to fill in the end. The rearrangement links TRBV19 to TRBJ2-2, with TRBD2 matching over 9 bases. Germline-derived CDR1 and CDR2 are LNHDA and SQIVND (reference sequence). The CDR3 extends over 17 amino acids. Trimming removed 3 bases from V and 4 bases from J; junction bases left unmatched: 9. The CDR3 loop is CASSILGGLAVTGELFF. The CDR3 bases that were read are TGTGCCAGTAGTATCCTGGGGGGACTAGCAGTCACCGGGGAG.

This clone turned up a few times. CDR3 sequence: CAWSRPFRAGQDYTF. The sequenced CDR3 bases are TGTGCCTGGAGCCGCCCCTTTAGGGCAGGGCAGGAC. This chain uses TRBV30 with TRBJ1-2, with a weak D call TRBD1 (5 bases). The read is 3 residues too short to cover the CDR3 end, so that end is filled in from the germline J gene. Germline V lookup: CDR1 GTSNPN, CDR2 SVGIG (reference sequence). The CDR3 length is 15 residues.

In this sample, this clone turned up many times. With the read ending 3 residues before the CDR3 end, the germline J gene is used to fill in that end. The rearrangement links TRBV6-4 to TRBJ2-5; 10 nucleotides align to TRBD2. CDR1 is MRHNA and CDR2 is SNTAGT in the germline V gene. The CDR3 loop spans 15 amino acids. J lost 4 bases, V lost 4 bases, and 6 bases had no gene match. This CDR3 is CASSVQAGGPETQYF. The DNA read from the CDR3 is TGTGCCAGCAGTGTTCAAGCGGGGGGGCCAGAGACC.

This clone was seen repeatedly, ten times or more. Read sequence stops 3 residues before the CDR3 end, and the germline J gene provides the missing end. The rearrangement links TRBV7-8 to TRBJ2-1, with TRBD2 matching 9 bases. The CDR3 length is 15 residues. J was trimmed by 7 bases and V by 5 bases; bases with no gene match: 9. CDR1 and CDR2 from the germline V gene are SGHVS and FQNEAQ. Partial CDR3 DNA: TGTGCCAGCAGCCAGAGGGCTAGCGGGGCAAATGAG. Its protein product is CASSQRASGANE. The whole CDR3 protein reads CASSQRASGANEQFF.

This clone has at least ten counts. CDR3 DNA (partial): TGTGCCATCAAGGCGGAGCCTCGCACAGATACG. Residues: CAIKAEPRTDT. From start to end, the CDR3 is CAIKAEPRTDTQYF. The chain is built from TRBV10-3 and TRBJ2-3; no clear D gene. The CDR3 end is not reached by the read, which stops 3 residues before it; the germline J gene fills it in. V was pared by 7 bases and J by 1 base, with 12 bases between. Looked up from germline, CDR1 is ENHRY and CDR2 is SYGVKD. This CDR3 has 14 residues.